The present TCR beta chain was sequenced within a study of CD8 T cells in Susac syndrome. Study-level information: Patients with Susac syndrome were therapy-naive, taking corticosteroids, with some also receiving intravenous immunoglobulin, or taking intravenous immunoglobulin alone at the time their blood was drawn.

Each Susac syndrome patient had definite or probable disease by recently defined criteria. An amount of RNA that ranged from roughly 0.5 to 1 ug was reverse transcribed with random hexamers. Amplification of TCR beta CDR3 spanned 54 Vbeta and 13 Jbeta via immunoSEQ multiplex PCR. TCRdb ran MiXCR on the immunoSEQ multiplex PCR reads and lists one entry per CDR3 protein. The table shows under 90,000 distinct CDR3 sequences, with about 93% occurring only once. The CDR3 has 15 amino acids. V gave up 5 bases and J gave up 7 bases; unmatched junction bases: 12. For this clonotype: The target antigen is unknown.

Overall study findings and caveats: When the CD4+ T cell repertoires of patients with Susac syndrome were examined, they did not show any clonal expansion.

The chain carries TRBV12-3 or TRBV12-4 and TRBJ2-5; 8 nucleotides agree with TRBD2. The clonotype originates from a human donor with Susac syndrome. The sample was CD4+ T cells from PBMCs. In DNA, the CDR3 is TGTGCCAGCAGTGGTAGTAGCGGGACCTCTGGGACCCAGTACTTC. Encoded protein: CASSGSSGTSGTQYF.